This T cell receptor beta chain was profiled in a study of T cells in tuberculosis. For the study at large: CD1B tetramers identified T cells specific for mycobacterial lipid GMM. PBMC were archived before or within 7 days of starting treatment.

Points on this clone: No antigen is known for it.

General study points: Cases with active tuberculosis were adults, while controls were adolescents. The TCR-beta difference was not significant; alpha differences partly reflected length.

The assay was immunoSEQ multiplex PCR, and TCRdb's table has in-frame clones only and misses some. Among 25,000 to 35,000 clones, about 90% were seen once, and the ten largest hold 5.5% to 8%. The time point was: new active TB diagnosis, blood taken before or within 7 days of starting treatment. The sequence was collected from an adult with tuberculosis. The sample was PBMCs, taken at tuberculosis diagnosis.

The CDR3 loop reads CASSPGQGSEKLFF. CDR3 nucleotides: TGTGCCAGCTCACCGGGACAGGGATCCGAAAAACTGTTTTTT. V gene TRBV18 combines with J gene TRBJ1-4, with 9 positions matching TRBD1. Germline CDR1 KGHSH, CDR2 LQKENI. With V trimmed by 3 bases and J by 8 bases, 4 bases remained unmatched. The CDR3 consists of 14 residues.